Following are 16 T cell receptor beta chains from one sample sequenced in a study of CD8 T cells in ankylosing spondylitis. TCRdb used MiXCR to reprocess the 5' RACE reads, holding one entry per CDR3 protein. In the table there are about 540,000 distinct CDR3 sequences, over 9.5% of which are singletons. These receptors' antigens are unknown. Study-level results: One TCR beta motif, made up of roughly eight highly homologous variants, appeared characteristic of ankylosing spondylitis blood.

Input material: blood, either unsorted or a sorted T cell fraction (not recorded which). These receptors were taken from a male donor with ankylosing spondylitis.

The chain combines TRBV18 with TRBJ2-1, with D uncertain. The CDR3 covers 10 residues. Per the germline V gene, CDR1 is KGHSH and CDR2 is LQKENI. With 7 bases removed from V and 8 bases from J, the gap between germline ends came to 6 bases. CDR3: CASFWYEQFF. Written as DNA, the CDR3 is TGTGCCAGCTTTTGGTATGAGCAGTTCTTC.

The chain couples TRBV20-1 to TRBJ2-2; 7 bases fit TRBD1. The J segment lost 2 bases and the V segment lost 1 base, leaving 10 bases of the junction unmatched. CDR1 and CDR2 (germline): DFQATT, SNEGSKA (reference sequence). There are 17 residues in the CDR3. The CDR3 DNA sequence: TGCAGTGCTAGAGGGGGACAGACTCACAGAAACACCGGGGAGCTGTTTTTT. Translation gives CSARGGQTHRNTGELFF.

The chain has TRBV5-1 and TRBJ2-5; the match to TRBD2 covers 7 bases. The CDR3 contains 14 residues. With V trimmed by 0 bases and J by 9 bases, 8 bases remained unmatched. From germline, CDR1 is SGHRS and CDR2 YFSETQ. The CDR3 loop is CASSLEPGLWAQYF. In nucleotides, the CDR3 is TGCGCCAGCAGCTTGGAGCCGGGACTATGGGCCCAGTACTTC.

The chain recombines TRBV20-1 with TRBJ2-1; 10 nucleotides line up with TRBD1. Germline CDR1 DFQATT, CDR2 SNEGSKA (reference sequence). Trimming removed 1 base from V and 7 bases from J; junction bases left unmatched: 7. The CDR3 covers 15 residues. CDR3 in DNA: TGCAGTGCTAGAGGCGGGACAGGGGCCGGTAATGAGCAGTTCTTC. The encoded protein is CSARGGTGAGNEQFF.

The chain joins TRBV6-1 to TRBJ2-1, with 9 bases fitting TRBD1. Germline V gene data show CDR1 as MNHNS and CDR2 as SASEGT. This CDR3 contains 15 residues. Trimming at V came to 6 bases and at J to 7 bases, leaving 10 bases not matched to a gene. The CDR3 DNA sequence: TGTGCCAGCAGCCATGACAGGGGGGCGGGTAATGAGCAGTTCTTC. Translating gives CASSHDRGAGNEQFF.

This chain's CDR3 is CAWRTSGGDTQYF. The CDR3 bases are TGTGCCTGGAGGACTAGCGGGGGAGATACGCAGTATTTT. This chain connects TRBV30 to TRBJ2-3; 12 bases are a match to TRBD2. The CDR3 sequence is 13 residues long. Trimming cost V 3 bases and J 5 bases; bases outside gene matches: 0. Germline V gene lookup returns CDR1 GTSNPN and CDR2 SVGIG (reference sequence).

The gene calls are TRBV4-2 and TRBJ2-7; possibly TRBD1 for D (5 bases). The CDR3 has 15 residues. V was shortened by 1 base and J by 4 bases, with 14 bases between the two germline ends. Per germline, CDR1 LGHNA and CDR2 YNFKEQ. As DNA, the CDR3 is TGTGCCAGCAGCCAAGCCCAGCAGGGAAGGTACGAGCAGTACTTC. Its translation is CASSQAQQGRYEQYF.

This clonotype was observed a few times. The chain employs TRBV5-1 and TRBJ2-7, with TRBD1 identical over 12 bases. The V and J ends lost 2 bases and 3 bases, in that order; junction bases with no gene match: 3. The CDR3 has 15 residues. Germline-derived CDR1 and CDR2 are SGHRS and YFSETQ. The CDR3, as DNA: TGCGCCAGCAGCTTAGGGACAGGGGGCATCTACGAGCAGTACGTC. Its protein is CASSLGTGGIYEQYV.

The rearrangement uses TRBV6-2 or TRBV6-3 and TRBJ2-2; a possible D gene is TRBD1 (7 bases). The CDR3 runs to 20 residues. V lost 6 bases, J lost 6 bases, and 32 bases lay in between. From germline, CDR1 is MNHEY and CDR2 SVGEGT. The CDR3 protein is CASSPIGREKGGLAAGELFF. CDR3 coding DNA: TGTGCCAGCAGCCCTATTGGCCGGGAGAAAGGGGGCTTGGCGGCCGGGGAGCTGTTTTTT.

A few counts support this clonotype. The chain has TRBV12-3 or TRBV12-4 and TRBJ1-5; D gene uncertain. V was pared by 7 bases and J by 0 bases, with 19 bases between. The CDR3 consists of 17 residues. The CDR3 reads CASTYSRARYSNQPQHF. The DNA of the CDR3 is TGTGCCAGCACCTACAGTCGGGCAAGATATAGCAATCAGCCCCAGCATTTT.

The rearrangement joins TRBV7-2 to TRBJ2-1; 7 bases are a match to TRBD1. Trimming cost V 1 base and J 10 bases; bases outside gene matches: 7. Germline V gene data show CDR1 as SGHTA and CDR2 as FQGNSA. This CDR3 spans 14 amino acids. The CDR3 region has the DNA TGTGCCAGCAGCTTAGACAGGGGAAGGGAGGAGCAGTTCTTC. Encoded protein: CASSLDRGREEQFF.

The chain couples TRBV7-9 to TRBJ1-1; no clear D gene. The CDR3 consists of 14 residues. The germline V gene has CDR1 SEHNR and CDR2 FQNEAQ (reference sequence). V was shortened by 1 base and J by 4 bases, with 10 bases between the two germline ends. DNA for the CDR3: TGTGCCAGCAGCTTAGGAGGGATGGGCACTGAAGCTTTCTTT. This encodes CASSLGGMGTEAFF.

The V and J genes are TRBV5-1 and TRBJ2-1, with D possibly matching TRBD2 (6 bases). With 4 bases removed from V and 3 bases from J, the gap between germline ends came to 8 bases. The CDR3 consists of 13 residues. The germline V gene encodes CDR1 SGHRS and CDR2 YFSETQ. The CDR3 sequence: CASSPDYYNEQFF. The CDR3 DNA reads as TGCGCCAGCAGCCCGGACTACTACAATGAGCAGTTCTTC.

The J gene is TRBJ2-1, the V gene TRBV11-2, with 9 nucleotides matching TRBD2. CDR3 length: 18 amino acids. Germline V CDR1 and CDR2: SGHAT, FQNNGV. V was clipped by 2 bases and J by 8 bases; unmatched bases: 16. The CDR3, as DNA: TGTGCCAGCAGCTTAAATCTCGCTAGCGGGATACTTTACCATGAGCAGTTCTTC. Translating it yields CASSLNLASGILYHEQFF.

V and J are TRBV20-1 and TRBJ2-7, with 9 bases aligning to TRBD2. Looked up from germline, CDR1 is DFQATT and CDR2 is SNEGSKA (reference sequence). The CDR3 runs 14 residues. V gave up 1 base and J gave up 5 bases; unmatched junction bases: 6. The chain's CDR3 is CSARGREGHDEQYF. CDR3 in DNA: TGCAGTGCTAGAGGGCGGGAGGGCCACGACGAGCAGTACTTC.

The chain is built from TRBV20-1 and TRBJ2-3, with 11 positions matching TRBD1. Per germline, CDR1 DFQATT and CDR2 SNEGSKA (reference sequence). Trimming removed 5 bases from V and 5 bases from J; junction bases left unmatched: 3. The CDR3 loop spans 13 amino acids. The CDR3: CSALGQGGDTQYF. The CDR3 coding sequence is TGCAGTGCTTTGGGACAGGGGGGAGATACGCAGTATTTT.